Presented here are 2 T cell receptor beta chains from one specimen sequenced in a study of cytomegalovirus exposure and HLA in healthy donors. The protocol was immunoSEQ multiplex PCR, while the TCRdb copy is restricted to in-frame clones and leaves out a portion. The sample shows about 74,000 clones, 94% of them seen only once. Sequencing was carried out using PBMCs. The receptors shown here come from a man between 18 and 35 years old in good health and CMV-seropositive.

The CDR3 protein is CASSQRLAGSGELFF. The DNA of the CDR3 is TGTGCCAGCAGCCAGAGACTAGCGGGATCGGGGGAGCTGTTTTTT. This chain links TRBV14 with TRBJ2-2; 11 bases align to TRBD2. CDR3 size: 15 residues. J was trimmed by 8 bases and V by 3 bases; bases with no gene match: 5. Per the germline V gene, CDR1 is SGHDN and CDR2 is FVKESK.

This chain connects TRBV28 to TRBJ2-7, with TRBD1 matching 7 bases. Germline V gives CDR1 MDHEN, CDR2 SYDVKM. Trimming at V came to 4 bases and at J to 0 bases, leaving 3 bases not matched to a gene. The CDR3 sequence is 14 residues long. CDR3 in amino acids: CASSYRGLSYEQYF. The CDR3 nucleotides are TGTGCCAGCAGTTACAGGGGCCTCTCCTACGAGCAGTACTTC.